The 23 T cell receptor beta chains below all came from one sample that was sequenced in a study of blood T cell repertoires in COVID-19 (dated by TCRdb to about 2020). Library creation used the immunoSEQ multiplex PCR assay. Imported from immuneACCESS, the table was reduced by TCRdb to in-frame sequences with V and J called. These copies leave out some clones; in studies compared against another copy, an unresolved V gene accounts for under half, and the cause of the remainder is not known. In all, the sample holds roughly 70,000 clones, and around 90% of those were seen once. 5.5% to 8.5% of the sample is in the top ten clones. The material sequenced was peripheral blood. Receptors originate from an elderly woman with active COVID-19.

The gene calls are TRBV7-6 and TRBJ2-3; unclear D gene. V lost 5 bases to trimming and J lost 6 bases, with 6 bases between them. CDR1 is SGHVS and CDR2 is FNYEAQ in the germline V gene. The CDR3 consists of 11 residues. The CDR3 spells CASSALDTQYF. The DNA of the CDR3 is TGTGCCAGCAGCGCACTGGATACGCAGTATTTT.

V is TRBV28 and J is TRBJ2-6; no reliable D call. The germline CDR1 and CDR2 sequences are MDHEN and SYDVKM. The V gene lost 8 bases and the J gene lost 10 bases, with 15 bases spanning the gap. The CDR3 consists of 13 residues. This chain's CDR3 is CASSQVSTNVLTF. The CDR3 coding sequence is TGTGCCAGCTCCCAGGTCTCCACTAACGTCCTGACTTTC.

CDR3 nucleotides: TGTGCCAGCAGCGAGGACAGCTACTATGGCTACACCTTC. Amino acids: CASSEDSYYGYTF. This rearrangement joins TRBV5-4 to TRBJ1-2, with D possibly being TRBD1 (6 bases). The CDR3 covers 13 residues. In germline, CDR1 is SGHNT, CDR2 YYREEE (reference sequence). The germline V and J ends were trimmed by 4 bases and 3 bases, with 10 bases remaining between them.

This clone was seen a single time. V usage is TRBV13 and J usage is TRBJ2-1; the match to TRBD2 covers 8 bases. The CDR3 covers 14 residues. Germline V lookup: CDR1 PRHDT, CDR2 FYEKMQ (reference sequence). V lost 0 bases, J lost 7 bases, and 2 bases stayed unmatched. The CDR3 coding sequence is TGTGCCAGCAGCTTAGGCGGGAGGGAGAATGAGCAGTTCTTC. Its translation is CASSLGGRENEQFF.

V gene TRBV9 combines with J gene TRBJ2-3, with D uncertain. The CDR3 loop spans 14 amino acids. The V and J ends lost 0 bases and 2 bases respectively, with 7 bases between them. Germline V gene data show CDR1 as SGDLS and CDR2 as YYNGEE. CDR3 sequence (DNA): TGTGCCAGCAGCGTAGCGTCTAACACAGATACGCAGTATTTT. Its protein product is CASSVASNTDTQYF.

The rearrangement joins TRBV7-7 to TRBJ2-3; the D gene is possibly TRBD2 (5 bases). This CDR3 has 13 residues. CDR1 and CDR2 (germline): SSHAT, FNYEAQ (reference sequence). Trimming pared 2 bases from V and 4 bases from J, leaving 7 bases between. CDR3 sequence reads: CASSLLGADTQYF. In DNA form, the CDR3 reads TGTGCCAGCAGCTTACTCGGGGCAGATACGCAGTATTTT.

V gene TRBV7-2 combines with J gene TRBJ1-4, with 8 positions matching TRBD1. Per germline, CDR1 SGHTA and CDR2 FQGNSA. The CDR3 loop spans 15 amino acids. V lost 5 bases to trimming and J lost 1 base; unmatched junction nucleotides: 3. The CDR3 region has the DNA TGTGCCAGCAGCACGGACAGGGTAACTAATGAAAAACTGTTTTTT. It encodes CASSTDRVTNEKLFF.

This chain connects TRBV28 to TRBJ2-5, with 8 bases lining up with TRBD2. The CDR3 contains 15 residues. With 5 bases clipped from V and 5 bases from J, the junction kept 10 bases outside the gene matches. Germline-derived CDR1 and CDR2 are MDHEN and SYDVKM. Here the CDR3 reads CASSPRGGGRETQYF. CDR3 sequence (DNA): TGTGCCAGCAGTCCCCGGGGCGGGGGGCGTGAGACCCAGTACTTC.

The rearrangement joins TRBV28 to TRBJ2-1; 7 bases fit TRBD1. V dropped 6 bases and J dropped 0; count of bases not matched to a gene: 8. CDR1 and CDR2 (germline): MDHEN, SYDVKM. The CDR3 totals 16 residues. CDR3 in amino acids: CASRQTGASSYNEQFF. CDR3 coding DNA: TGTGCCAGCAGGCAAACAGGGGCGAGCTCCTACAATGAGCAGTTCTTC.

The chain employs TRBV15 and TRBJ2-5, with TRBD1 as a possible D gene (5 bases). The CDR3 loop spans 15 amino acids. V dropped 1 base and J dropped 1 base, with 10 bases sitting between them. The germline V gene has CDR1 LNHNV and CDR2 YYDKDF (reference sequence). The CDR3 region is CATSRVVRVQETQYF. CDR3 bases: TGTGCCACCAGCAGAGTGGTCAGGGTCCAAGAGACCCAGTACTTC. Supplemented by reference TRBV15 and TRBJ2-5, the full variable domain reads DAMVIQNPRYQVTQFGKPVTLSCSQTLNHNVMYWYQQKSSQAPKLLFHYYDKDFNNEADTPDNFQSRRPNTSFCFLDIRSPGLGDTAMYLCATSRVVRVQETQYFGPGTRLLVL.

The chain uses TRBV27 and TRBJ1-1; D is undetermined. This CDR3 is built from 13 residues. Germline V gives CDR1 MNHEY, CDR2 SMNVEV (reference sequence). Trimming pared 4 bases from V and 0 bases from J, leaving 6 bases between. DNA of the CDR3: TGTGCCAGCAGTTGGCAGTTGAACACTGAAGCTTTCTTT. This sequence encodes CASSWQLNTEAFF.

V is TRBV5-4 and J is TRBJ2-7; 12 bases map to TRBD2. With V trimmed by 1 base and J by 2 bases, 1 base remained unmatched. Germline CDR1 and CDR2: SGHNT and YYREEE (reference sequence). The CDR3 length is 15 residues. This CDR3 is CASSLSSGRAYEQYF. In DNA form, the CDR3 reads TGTGCCAGCAGCTTGTCTAGCGGGAGGGCCTACGAGCAGTACTTC.

The chain couples TRBV25-1 to TRBJ1-1, with 11 bases fitting TRBD1. J gave up 7 bases and V 8 bases, and 9 bases lay outside the gene matches. The germline V gene has CDR1 MGHDK and CDR2 SYGVNS. This CDR3 region has 14 residues. The CDR3 DNA sequence: TGTGCCAGCCGCGGACAGGGGGCCCCAGGTGAAGCTTTCTTT. Protein: CASRGQGAPGEAFF. The full variable domain, completed using reference TRBV25-1 and TRBJ1-1, is EADIYQTPRYLVIGTGKKITLECSQTMGHDKMYWYQQDPGMELHLIHYSYGVNSTEKGDLSSESTVSRIRTEHFPLTLESARPSHTSQYLCASRGQGAPGEAFFGQGTRLTVV.

J is TRBJ2-5 and V is TRBV10-3; no clear D gene. V lost 0 bases and J lost 2, with 4 bases in between. Germline V gives CDR1 ENHRY, CDR2 SYGVKD. This CDR3 is 13 amino acids long. The CDR3 nucleotides read TGTGCCATCAGTGAGTCTACTCAAGAGACCCAGTACTTC. It encodes CAISESTQETQYF.

This clone was counted only a few times. V and J are TRBV2 and TRBJ2-7; D gene ambiguous. Germline V gives CDR1 SNHLY, CDR2 FYNNEI. This CDR3 is built from 13 residues. Trimming cost V 3 bases and J 4 bases, with 10 bases left between them. The CDR3 spells CASSESRAYEQYF. As DNA, the CDR3 is TGTGCCAGCAGTGAGTCTAGAGCGTACGAGCAGTACTTC.

The rearrangement links TRBV9 to TRBJ2-3, with TRBD2 matching 12 bases. This CDR3 contains 16 residues. Losses at the gene ends were 4 bases for V and 4 bases for J; bases not matched to a gene: 7. The germline V gene encodes CDR1 SGDLS and CDR2 YYNGEE. The CDR3 nucleotides read TGTGCCAGCAGCTCGCGACTAGCGGGAGAACCAGATACGCAGTATTTT. It encodes CASSSRLAGEPDTQYF.

The V and J genes are TRBV12-3 or TRBV12-4 and TRBJ2-1, with 8 bases lining up with TRBD1. After removal of 3 bases from V and 8 bases from J, the junction contained 3 bases not matched to a gene. This CDR3 region has 13 residues. This CDR3 is CASSFDRGDEQFF. The DNA for the CDR3 is TGTGCCAGCAGTTTCGACAGGGGCGATGAGCAGTTCTTC.

This chain uses TRBV28 with TRBJ1-1; 7 nucleotides line up with TRBD1. The CDR3 is 15 residues long. Germline trimming cut 5 bases from V and 1 base from J; bases unmatched to any gene: 7. CDR1 is MDHEN, CDR2 SYDVKM, per germline. CDR3 sequence reads: CASSVTGSGNTEAFF. The CDR3 DNA sequence: TGTGCCAGCAGTGTGACAGGGAGTGGGAACACTGAAGCTTTCTTT.

The gene calls are TRBV3-1 (or the pseudogene TRBV3-2) and TRBJ2-1; D perhaps matches TRBD2 (6 bases). V was shortened by 4 bases and J by 8 bases, with 18 bases between the two germline ends. This CDR3 has 15 residues. Germline V gene sequence: CDR1 LGHDT, CDR2 YNNKEL (reference sequence). The CDR3 reads CASSPNPAGRDEQFF. DNA of the CDR3: TGTGCCAGCAGCCCCAACCCGGCGGGAAGGGATGAGCAGTTCTTC.

About this clone itself: Distinct nucleotide sequences in the sample also encode this CDR3. The J gene is TRBJ2-7, the V gene TRBV18, with 13 bases aligning to TRBD2. Trimming removed 2 bases from V and 4 bases from J; junction bases left unmatched: 5. This CDR3 comprises 16 residues. Germline lookup yields CDR1 KGHSH and CDR2 LQKENI. The CDR3 nucleotides read TGTGCCAGCTCACCAAGGACTAGCGGGAGTTCTTACGAGCAGTACTTC. Its protein product is CASSPRTSGSSYEQYF.

This rearrangement joins TRBV5-4 to TRBJ2-3; D unclear. With 0 bases removed from V and 2 bases from J, the gap between germline ends came to 7 bases. The CDR3 is 14 amino acids. CDR1 is SGHNT and CDR2 is YYREEE in the germline V gene (reference sequence). CDR3 in DNA: TGTGCCAGCAGCTTGGAAACCTACACAGATACGCAGTATTTT. Amino acid sequence: CASSLETYTDTQYF. The variable domain in full, with the rest retrieved from reference TRBV5-4 and TRBJ2-3, is ETGVTQSPTHLIKTRGQQVTLRCSSQSGHNTVSWYQQALGQGPQFIFQYYREEENGRGNFPPRFSGLQFPNYSSELNVNALELDDSALYLCASSLETYTDTQYFGPGTRLTVL.

The chain employs TRBV19 and TRBJ2-5, with TRBD1 matching 9 bases. Germline CDR1 is LNHDA and CDR2 is SQIVND (reference sequence). The CDR3 contains 14 residues. The ends lost 2 bases at V and 4 bases at J; junction bases unmatched: 2. The CDR3 spells CASSITGGGETQYF. CDR3 nucleotide sequence: TGTGCCAGTAGTATAACAGGGGGCGGAGAGACCCAGTACTTC.

The V gene is TRBV28, the J gene TRBJ2-3, with D tentatively TRBD2 (7 bases). The CDR3 totals 17 residues. CDR1 is MDHEN and CDR2 is SYDVKM in the germline V gene. V was cut by 2 bases and J by 3 bases, with 18 bases left in between. In DNA, the CDR3 is TGTGCCAGCAGTTTAGGAGGGGGGGGCATGGGGACAGATACGCAGTATTTT. It specifies CASSLGGGGMGTDTQYF.